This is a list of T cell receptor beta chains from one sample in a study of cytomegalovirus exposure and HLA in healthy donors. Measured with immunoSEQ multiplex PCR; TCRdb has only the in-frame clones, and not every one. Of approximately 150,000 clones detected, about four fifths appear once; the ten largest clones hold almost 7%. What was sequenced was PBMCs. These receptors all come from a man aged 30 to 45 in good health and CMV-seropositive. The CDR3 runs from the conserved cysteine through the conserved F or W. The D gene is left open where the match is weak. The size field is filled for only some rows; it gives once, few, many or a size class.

cdr3_nt: TGTGCCAGCAGCTTAAGGGCCCGGAGAGGGCAACAGGGCTACACCTTC; cdr3_aa: CASSLRARRGQQGYTF; j_call: TRBJ1-2; d_call: NA; cdr3_length: 16; v_call: TRBV7-9; clone_size: NA
cdr3_nt: TGCGCCAGCGGAGTAGCGGGGGACATGGCATACAATGAGCAGTTCTTC; cdr3_aa: CASGVAGDMAYNEQFF; j_call: TRBJ2-1; d_call: TRBD2; cdr3_length: 16; v_call: TRBV10-2; clone_size: NA
cdr3_nt: TGTGCCAGCAGTGAAGAGGGACTAGGCGAGCAGTACTTC; cdr3_aa: CASSEEGLGEQYF; j_call: TRBJ2-7; d_call: TRBD2; cdr3_length: 13; v_call: TRBV2; clone_size: NA
cdr3_nt: TGTGCCAGCAGTCGGGACAGGGGAAGGTTGGATTACAATGAGCAGTTCTTC; cdr3_aa: CASSRDRGRLDYNEQFF; j_call: TRBJ2-1; d_call: TRBD1; cdr3_length: 17; v_call: TRBV5-4; clone_size: NA
cdr3_nt: TGTGCCAGCAGTTACTGGGAGGGCACCGGGGAGCTGTTTTTT; cdr3_aa: CASSYWEGTGELFF; j_call: TRBJ2-2; d_call: TRBD2; cdr3_length: 14; v_call: TRBV6-6; clone_size: NA
cdr3_nt: TGCGCCAGCAGCATGGGACAGGGAATGGACGAGCAGTACTTC; cdr3_aa: CASSMGQGMDEQYF; j_call: TRBJ2-7; d_call: TRBD1; cdr3_length: 14; v_call: TRBV5-1; clone_size: NA
cdr3_nt: TGTGCCAGCAGTTACTTGGCAGGGGGAGGTGAAAAACTGTTTTTT; cdr3_aa: CASSYLAGGGEKLFF; j_call: TRBJ1-4; d_call: TRBD1; cdr3_length: 15; v_call: TRBV6-5; clone_size: NA
cdr3_nt: TGTGCCAGCAGCCGGGGGACAGGGGCGGGAGAGACCCAGTACTTC; cdr3_aa: CASSRGTGAGETQYF; j_call: TRBJ2-5; d_call: TRBD1; cdr3_length: 15; v_call: TRBV11-3; clone_size: NA
cdr3_nt: TGTGCCAGCAGCGATGTGGCCGGACAGGGGGCTAGTGGCTACACCTTC; cdr3_aa: CASSDVAGQGASGYTF; j_call: TRBJ1-2; d_call: TRBD1; cdr3_length: 16; v_call: TRBV9; clone_size: NA
cdr3_nt: TGCAGTGCCAGCAGGGTGGATGAGCAGTTCTTC; cdr3_aa: CSASRVDEQFF; j_call: TRBJ2-1; d_call: NA; cdr3_length: 11; v_call: TRBV20-1; clone_size: NA
cdr3_nt: TGTGCCATCAGTGACAGGACAGCAGATACGCAGTATTTT; cdr3_aa: CAISDRTADTQYF; j_call: TRBJ2-3; d_call: NA; cdr3_length: 13; v_call: TRBV10-3; clone_size: NA
cdr3_nt: TGTGCCAGCAGCTTAGTAGCGGGACCGGCCGGGGAGCTGTTTTTT; cdr3_aa: CASSLVAGPAGELFF; j_call: TRBJ2-2; d_call: TRBD2; cdr3_length: 15; v_call: TRBV11-2; clone_size: NA
cdr3_nt: TGCGCCAGCAGCTTACAGGGGGCACTCTCTGGAAACACCATATATTTT; cdr3_aa: CASSLQGALSGNTIYF; j_call: TRBJ1-3; d_call: TRBD1; cdr3_length: 16; v_call: TRBV5-1; clone_size: NA
cdr3_nt: TGTGCCAGCAGCTTGACCGGGTCCTCCTACGAGCAGTACTTC; cdr3_aa: CASSLTGSSYEQYF; j_call: TRBJ2-7; d_call: NA; cdr3_length: 14; v_call: TRBV5-4; clone_size: NA
cdr3_nt: TGCAGCGTTGATTTGGACAGGGATCCGTACAATGAGCAGTTCTTC; cdr3_aa: CSVDLDRDPYNEQFF; j_call: TRBJ2-1; d_call: TRBD1; cdr3_length: 15; v_call: TRBV29-1; clone_size: NA
cdr3_nt: TGTGCCAGCAGCTTGGCCGACGGGAGCTCCTACAATGAGCAGTTCTTC; cdr3_aa: CASSLADGSSYNEQFF; j_call: TRBJ2-1; d_call: NA; cdr3_length: 16; v_call: TRBV5-4; clone_size: few
cdr3_nt: TGCAGCGTTGATCCGGGGTCCGGGGGAAACACCATATATTTT; cdr3_aa: CSVDPGSGGNTIYF; j_call: TRBJ1-3; d_call: NA; cdr3_length: 14; v_call: TRBV29-1; clone_size: NA